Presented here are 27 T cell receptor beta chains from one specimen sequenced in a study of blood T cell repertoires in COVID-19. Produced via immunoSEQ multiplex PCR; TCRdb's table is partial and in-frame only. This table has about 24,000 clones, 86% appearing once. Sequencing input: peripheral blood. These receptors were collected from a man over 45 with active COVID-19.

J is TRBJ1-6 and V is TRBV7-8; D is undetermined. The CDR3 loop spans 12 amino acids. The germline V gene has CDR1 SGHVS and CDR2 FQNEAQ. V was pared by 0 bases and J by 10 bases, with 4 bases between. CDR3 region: CASSLARSPLHF. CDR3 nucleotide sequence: TGTGCCAGCAGCTTAGCGCGGTCACCCCTCCACTTT.

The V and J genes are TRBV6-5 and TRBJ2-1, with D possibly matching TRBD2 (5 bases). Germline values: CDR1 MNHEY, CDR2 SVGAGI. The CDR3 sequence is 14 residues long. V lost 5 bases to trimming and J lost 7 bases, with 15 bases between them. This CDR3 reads CASSRNSGWNEQFF. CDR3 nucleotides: TGTGCCAGCAGTAGAAACAGCGGTTGGAATGAGCAGTTCTTC.

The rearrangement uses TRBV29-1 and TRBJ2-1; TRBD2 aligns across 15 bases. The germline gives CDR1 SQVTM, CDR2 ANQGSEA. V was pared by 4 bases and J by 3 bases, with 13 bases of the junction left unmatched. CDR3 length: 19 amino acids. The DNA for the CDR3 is TGCAGCGTTGCGAGTATTCCGGGACTAGCGGGAGGCAGCTACAATGAGCAGTTCTTC. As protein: CSVASIPGLAGGSYNEQFF.

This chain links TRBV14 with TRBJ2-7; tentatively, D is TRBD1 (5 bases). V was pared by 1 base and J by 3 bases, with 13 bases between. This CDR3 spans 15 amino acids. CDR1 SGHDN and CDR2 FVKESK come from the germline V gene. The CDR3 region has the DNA TGTGCCAGCAGCCAAGGGGGCTTTGGGTACTACGAGCAGTACTTC. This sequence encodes CASSQGGFGYYEQYF.

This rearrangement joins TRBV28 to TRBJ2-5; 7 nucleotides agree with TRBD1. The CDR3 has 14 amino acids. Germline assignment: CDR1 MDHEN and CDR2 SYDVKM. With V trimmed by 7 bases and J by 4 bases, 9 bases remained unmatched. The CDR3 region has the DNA TGTGCCAGCACCGATACAGGGGTCACAGAGACCCAGTACTTC. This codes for CASTDTGVTETQYF.

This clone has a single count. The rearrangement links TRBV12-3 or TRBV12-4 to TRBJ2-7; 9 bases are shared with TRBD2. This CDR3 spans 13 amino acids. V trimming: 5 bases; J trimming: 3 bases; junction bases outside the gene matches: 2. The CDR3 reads CASSPTSGYEQYF. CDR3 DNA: TGTGCCAGCAGTCCGACTAGCGGCTACGAGCAGTACTTC.

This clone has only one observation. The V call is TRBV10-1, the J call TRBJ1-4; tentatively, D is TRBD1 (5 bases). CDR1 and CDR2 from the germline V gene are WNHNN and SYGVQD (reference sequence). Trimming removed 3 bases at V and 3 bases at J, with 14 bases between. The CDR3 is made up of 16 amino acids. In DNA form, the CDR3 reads TGCGCCAGCAGTGACCATCGACAGCCATCTAATGAAAAACTGTTTTTT. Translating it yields CASSDHRQPSNEKLFF.

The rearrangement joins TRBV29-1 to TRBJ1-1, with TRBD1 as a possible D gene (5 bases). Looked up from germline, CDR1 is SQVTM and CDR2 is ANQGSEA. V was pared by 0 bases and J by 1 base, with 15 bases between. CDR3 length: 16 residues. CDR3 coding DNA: TGCAGCGTTGAAGATGGTCCCATCCAGGGGAACACTGAAGCTTTCTTT. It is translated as CSVEDGPIQGNTEAFF.

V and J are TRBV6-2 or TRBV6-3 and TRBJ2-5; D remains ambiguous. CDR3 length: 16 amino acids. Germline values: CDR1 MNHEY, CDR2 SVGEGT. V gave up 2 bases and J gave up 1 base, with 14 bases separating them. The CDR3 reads CASSYGFEVTQETQYF. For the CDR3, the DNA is TGTGCCAGCAGTTACGGTTTCGAGGTAACCCAAGAGACCCAGTACTTC.

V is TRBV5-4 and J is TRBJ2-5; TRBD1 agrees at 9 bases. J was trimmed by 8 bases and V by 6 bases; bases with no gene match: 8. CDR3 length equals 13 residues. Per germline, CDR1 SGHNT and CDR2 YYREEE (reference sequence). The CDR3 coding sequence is TGTGCCAGCACTGTGGACAGGGGTAGCACCCAGTACTTC. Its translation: CASTVDRGSTQYF.

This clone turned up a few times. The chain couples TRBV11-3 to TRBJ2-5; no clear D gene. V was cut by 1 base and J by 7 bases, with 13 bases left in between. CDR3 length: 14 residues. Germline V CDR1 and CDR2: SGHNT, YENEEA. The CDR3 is CASSLVPGRGTQYF. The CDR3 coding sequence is TGTGCCAGCAGCTTAGTTCCTGGAAGAGGGACCCAGTACTTC. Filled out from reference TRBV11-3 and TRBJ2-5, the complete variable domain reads EAGVVQSPRYKIIEKKQPVAFWCNPISGHNTLYWYLQNLGQGPELLIRYENEEAVDDSQLPKDRFSAERLKGVDSTLKIQPAELGDSAVYLCASSLVPGRGTQYFGPGTRLLVL.

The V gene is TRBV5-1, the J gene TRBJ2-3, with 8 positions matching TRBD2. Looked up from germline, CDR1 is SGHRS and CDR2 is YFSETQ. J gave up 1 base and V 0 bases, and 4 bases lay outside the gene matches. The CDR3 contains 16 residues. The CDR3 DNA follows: TGCGCCAGCAGCTTGGGCAGCGGGAGTGGCACAGATACGCAGTATTTT. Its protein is CASSLGSGSGTDTQYF.

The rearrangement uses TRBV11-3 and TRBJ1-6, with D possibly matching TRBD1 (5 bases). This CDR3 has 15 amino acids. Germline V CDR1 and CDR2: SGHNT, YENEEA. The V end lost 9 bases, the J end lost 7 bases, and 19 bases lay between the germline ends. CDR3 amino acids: CASASGRYMNSPLHF. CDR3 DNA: TGTGCCAGTGCCTCAGGGCGGTATATGAATTCACCCCTCCACTTT. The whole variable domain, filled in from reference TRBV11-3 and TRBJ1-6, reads EAGVVQSPRYKIIEKKQPVAFWCNPISGHNTLYWYLQNLGQGPELLIRYENEEAVDDSQLPKDRFSAERLKGVDSTLKIQPAELGDSAVYLCASASGRYMNSPLHFGNGTRLTVT.

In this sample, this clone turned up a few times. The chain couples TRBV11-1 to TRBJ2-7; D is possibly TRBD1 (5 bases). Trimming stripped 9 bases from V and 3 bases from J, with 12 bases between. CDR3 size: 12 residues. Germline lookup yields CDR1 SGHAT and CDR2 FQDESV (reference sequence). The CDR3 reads CASSPGFYEQYF. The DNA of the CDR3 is TGTGCCAGTTCTCCAGGGTTCTACGAGCAGTACTTC.

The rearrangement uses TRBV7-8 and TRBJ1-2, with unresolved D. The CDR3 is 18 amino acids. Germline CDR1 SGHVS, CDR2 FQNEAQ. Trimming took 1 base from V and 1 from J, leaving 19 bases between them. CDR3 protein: CASSLERPGAVGNYGYTF. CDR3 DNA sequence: TGTGCCAGCAGCTTAGAACGGCCGGGTGCAGTGGGTAACTATGGCTACACCTTC.

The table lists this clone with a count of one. CDR3: CASSIPGGPSDEQYF. The CDR3, as DNA: TGTGCCAGTAGTATCCCCGGAGGGCCCTCGGACGAGCAGTACTTC. The chain employs TRBV19 and TRBJ2-7; possible D gene TRBD2, 6 bases. Germline V gives CDR1 LNHDA, CDR2 SQIVND (reference sequence). The CDR3 has 15 residues. Trimming removed 3 bases from V and 5 bases from J, with 17 bases in between.

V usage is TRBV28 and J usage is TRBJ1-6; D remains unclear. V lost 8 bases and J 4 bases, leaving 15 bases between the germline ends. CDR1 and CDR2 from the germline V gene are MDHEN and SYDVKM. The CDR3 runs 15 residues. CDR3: CASGGINGYNSPLHF. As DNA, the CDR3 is TGTGCCAGCGGCGGAATCAACGGGTATAATTCACCCCTCCACTTT.

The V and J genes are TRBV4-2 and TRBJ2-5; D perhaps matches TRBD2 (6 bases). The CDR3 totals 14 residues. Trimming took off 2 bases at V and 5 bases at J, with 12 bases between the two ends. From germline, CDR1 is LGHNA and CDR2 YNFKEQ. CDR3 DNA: TGTGCCAGCAGCCAACGGGGAGGAGTTGAGACCCAGTACTTC. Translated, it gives CASSQRGGVETQYF.

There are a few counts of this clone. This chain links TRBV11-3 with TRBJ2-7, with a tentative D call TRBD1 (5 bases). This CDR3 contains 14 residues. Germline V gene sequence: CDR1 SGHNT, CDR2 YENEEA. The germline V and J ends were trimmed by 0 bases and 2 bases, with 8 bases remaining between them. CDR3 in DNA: TGTGCCAGCAGCTTAGATACAGGAACCTACGAGCAGTACTTC. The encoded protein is CASSLDTGTYEQYF.

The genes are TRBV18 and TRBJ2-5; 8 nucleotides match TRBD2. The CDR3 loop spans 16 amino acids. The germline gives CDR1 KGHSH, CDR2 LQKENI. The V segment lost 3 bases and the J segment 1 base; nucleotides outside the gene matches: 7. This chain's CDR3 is CASSPFRGGLQETQYF. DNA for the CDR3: TGTGCCAGCTCACCGTTTCGGGGGGGCCTCCAAGAGACCCAGTACTTC.

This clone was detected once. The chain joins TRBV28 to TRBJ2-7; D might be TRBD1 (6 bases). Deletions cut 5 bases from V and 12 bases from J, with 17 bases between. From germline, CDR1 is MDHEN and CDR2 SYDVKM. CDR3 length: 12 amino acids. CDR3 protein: CASSVGQKAPYF. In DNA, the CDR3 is TGTGCCAGCAGTGTCGGACAGAAAGCCCCGTACTTC.

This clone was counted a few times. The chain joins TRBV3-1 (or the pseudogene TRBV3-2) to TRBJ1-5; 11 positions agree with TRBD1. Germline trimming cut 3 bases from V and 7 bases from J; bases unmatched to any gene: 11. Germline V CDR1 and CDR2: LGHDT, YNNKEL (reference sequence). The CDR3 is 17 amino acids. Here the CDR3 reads CASSQSGQGARRQPQHF. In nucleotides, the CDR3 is TGTGCCAGCAGCCAGAGCGGACAGGGGGCTCGACGGCAGCCCCAGCATTTT.

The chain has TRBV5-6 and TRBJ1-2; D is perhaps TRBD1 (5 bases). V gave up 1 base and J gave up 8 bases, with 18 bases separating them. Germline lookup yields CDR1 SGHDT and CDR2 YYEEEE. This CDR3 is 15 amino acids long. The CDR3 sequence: CASSLSFRALVGYTF. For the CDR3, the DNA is TGTGCCAGCAGCTTGTCCTTCAGGGCGTTGGTAGGCTACACCTTC.

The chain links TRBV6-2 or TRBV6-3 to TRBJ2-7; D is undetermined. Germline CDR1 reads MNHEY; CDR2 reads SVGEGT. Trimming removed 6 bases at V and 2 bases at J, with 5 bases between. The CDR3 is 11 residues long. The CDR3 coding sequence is TGTGCCAGCAGCCCCGCCTACGAGCAGTACTTC. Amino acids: CASSPAYEQYF.

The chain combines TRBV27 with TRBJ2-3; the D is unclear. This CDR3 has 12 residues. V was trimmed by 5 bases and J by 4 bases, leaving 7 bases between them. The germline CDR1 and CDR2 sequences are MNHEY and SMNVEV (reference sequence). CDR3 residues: CASSTYADTQYF. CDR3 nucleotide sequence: TGTGCCAGCAGTACATACGCAGATACGCAGTATTTT.

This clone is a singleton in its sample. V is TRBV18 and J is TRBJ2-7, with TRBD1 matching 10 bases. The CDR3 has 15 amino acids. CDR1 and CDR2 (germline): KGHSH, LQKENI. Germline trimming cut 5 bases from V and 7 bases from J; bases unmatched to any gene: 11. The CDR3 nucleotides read TGTGCCAGCTCAAGAGACGGACAGGGGGTGAGTGAGCAGTACTTC. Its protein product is CASSRDGQGVSEQYF.

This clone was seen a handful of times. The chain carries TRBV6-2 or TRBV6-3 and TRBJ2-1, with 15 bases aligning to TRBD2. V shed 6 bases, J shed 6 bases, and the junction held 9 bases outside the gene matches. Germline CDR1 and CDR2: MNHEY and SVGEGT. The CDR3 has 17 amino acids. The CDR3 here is CASSPRTSGGARNEQFF. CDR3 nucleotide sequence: TGTGCCAGCAGCCCTAGGACTAGCGGGGGGGCCCGCAATGAGCAGTTCTTC.